The clone carrying this T cell receptor beta chain appeared a few times. The sample comes from a study of cytomegalovirus exposure and HLA in healthy donors. CDR1 is MNHNS and CDR2 is SASEGT in the germline V gene. This CDR3 is built from 16 residues. Germline trimming cut 2 bases from V and 14 bases from J; bases unmatched to any gene: 10. Amplification used 60 Vbeta primers and 13 Jbeta primers. Libraries were prepared by immunoSEQ multiplex PCR; TCRdb keeps only in-frame clonotypes and omits some of them. Counted here are around 200,000 clones, roughly 80% occurring once; the ten biggest clones make up approximately 0.22%.

This receptor was obtained from a girl aged 2-10 years in good health and CMV-seronegative. What was sequenced was PBMCs. V gene TRBV6-1 combines with J gene TRBJ2-1; 15 bases fit TRBD2. The CDR3 spells CASSERGKGTSGRKFF. The CDR3 bases are TGTGCCAGCAGTGAAAGGGGTAAGGGGACTAGCGGGAGGAAGTTCTTC.